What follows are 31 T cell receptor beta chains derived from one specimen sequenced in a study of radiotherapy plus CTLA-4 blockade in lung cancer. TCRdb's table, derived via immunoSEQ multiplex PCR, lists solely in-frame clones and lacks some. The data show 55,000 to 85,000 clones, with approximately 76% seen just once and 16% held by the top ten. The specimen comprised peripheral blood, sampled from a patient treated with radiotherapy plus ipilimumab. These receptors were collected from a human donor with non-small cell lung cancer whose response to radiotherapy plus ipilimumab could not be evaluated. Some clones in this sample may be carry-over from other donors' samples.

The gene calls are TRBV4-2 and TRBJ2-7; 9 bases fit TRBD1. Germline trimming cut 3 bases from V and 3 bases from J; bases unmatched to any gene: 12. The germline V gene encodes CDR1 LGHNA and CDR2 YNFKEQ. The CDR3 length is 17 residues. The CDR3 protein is CASSHLGGTGTFYEQYF. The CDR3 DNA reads TGTGCCAGCAGCCACCTAGGCGGGACAGGGACTTTCTACGAGCAGTACTTC.

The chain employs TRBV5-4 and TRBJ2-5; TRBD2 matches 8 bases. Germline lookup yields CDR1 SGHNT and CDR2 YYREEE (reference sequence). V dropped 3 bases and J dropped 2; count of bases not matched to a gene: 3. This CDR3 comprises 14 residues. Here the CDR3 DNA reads TGTGCCAGCAGCTCCGGGACTAGGCAAGAGACCCAGTACTTC. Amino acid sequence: CASSSGTRQETQYF.

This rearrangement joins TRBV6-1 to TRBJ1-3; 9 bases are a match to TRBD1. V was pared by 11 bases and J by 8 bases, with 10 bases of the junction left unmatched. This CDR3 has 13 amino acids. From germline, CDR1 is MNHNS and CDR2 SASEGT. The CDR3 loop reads CASDGGQGHTIYF. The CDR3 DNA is TGTGCCTCCGACGGGGGACAGGGCCACACCATATATTTT.

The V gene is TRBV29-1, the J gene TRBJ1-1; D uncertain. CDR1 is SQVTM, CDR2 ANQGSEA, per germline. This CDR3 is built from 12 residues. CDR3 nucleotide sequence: TGCGCCGCTCACAGCATGAACACTGAAGCTTTCTTT. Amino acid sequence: CAAHSMNTEAFF.

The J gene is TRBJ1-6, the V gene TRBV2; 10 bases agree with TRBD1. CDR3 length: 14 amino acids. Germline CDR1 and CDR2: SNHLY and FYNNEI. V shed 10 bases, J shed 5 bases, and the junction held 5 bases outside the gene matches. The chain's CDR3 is CATGTGAHNSPLHF. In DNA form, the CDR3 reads TGTGCCACCGGGACAGGGGCGCATAATTCACCCCTCCACTTT. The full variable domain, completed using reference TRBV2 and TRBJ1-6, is EPEVTQTPSHQVTQMGQEVILRCVPISNHLYFYWYRQILGQKVEFLVSFYNNEISEKSEIFDDQFSVERPDGSNFTLKIRSTKLEDSAMYFCATGTGAHNSPLHFGNGTRLTVT.

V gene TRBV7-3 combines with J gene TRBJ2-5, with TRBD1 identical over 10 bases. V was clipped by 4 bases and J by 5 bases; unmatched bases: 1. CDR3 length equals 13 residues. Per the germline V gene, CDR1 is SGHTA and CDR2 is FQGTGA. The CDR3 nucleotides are TGTGCCAGCAGCTCGGGACAGGGGGAGACCCAGTACTTC. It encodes CASSSGQGETQYF. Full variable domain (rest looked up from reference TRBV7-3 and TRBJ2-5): GAGVSQTPSNKVTEKGKYVELRCDPISGHTALYWYRQSLGQGPEFLIYFQGTGAADDSGLPNDRFFAVRPEGSVSTLKIQRTERGDSAVYLCASSSGQGETQYFGPGTRLLVL.

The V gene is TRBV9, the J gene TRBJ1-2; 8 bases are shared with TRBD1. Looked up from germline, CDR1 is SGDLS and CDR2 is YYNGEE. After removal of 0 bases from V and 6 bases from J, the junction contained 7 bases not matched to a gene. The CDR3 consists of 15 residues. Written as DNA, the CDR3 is TGTGCCAGCAGCGTAGCTGACAGGGGATTTGATGGCTACACCTTC. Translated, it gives CASSVADRGFDGYTF.

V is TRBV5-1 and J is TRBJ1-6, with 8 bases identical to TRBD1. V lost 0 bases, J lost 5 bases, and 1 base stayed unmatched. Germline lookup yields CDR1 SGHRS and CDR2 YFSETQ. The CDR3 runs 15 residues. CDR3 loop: CASSLGQGNNSPLHF. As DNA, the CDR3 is TGCGCCAGCAGCTTGGGACAGGGGAATAATTCACCCCTCCACTTT. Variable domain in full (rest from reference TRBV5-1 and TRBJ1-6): KAGVTQTPRYLIKTRGQQVTLSCSPISGHRSVSWYQQTPGQGLQFLFEYFSETQRNKGNFPGRFSGRQFSNSRSEMNVSTLELGDSALYLCASSLGQGNNSPLHFGNGTRLTVT.

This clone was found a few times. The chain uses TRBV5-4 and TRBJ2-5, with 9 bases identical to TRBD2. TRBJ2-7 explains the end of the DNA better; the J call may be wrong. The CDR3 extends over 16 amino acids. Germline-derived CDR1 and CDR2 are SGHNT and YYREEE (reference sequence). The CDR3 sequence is CASSLGASGDPYEQYF. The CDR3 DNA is TGTGCCAGCAGCTTGGGGGCTAGCGGGGATCCCTACGAGCAGTACTTC.

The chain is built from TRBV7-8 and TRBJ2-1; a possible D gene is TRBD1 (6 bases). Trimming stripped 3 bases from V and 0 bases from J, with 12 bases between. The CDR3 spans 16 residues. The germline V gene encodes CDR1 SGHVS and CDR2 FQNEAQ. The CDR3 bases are TGTGCCAGCAGCTTGGGGGCGTTAAGCTCCTACAATGAGCAGTTCTTC. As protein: CASSLGALSSYNEQFF.

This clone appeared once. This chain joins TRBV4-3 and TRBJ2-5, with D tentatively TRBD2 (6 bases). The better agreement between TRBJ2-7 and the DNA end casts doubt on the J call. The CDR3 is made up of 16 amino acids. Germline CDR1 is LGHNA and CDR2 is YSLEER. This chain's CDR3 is CASSQESGGWVYEQYF. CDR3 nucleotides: TGCGCCAGCAGCCAAGAATCCGGGGGTTGGGTCTACGAGCAGTACTTC.

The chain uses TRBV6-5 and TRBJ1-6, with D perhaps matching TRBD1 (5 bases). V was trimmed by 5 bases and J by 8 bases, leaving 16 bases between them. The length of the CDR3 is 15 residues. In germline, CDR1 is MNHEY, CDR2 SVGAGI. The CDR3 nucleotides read TGTGCCAGCAGTCCCCCGGGGGGGGAACATTCACCCCTCCACTTT. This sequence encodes CASSPPGGEHSPLHF.

CDR3 loop: CASSLGADPGYTF. CDR3 DNA: TGTGCCAGCAGCTTAGGGGCAGATCCTGGCTACACCTTC. The J gene is TRBJ1-2, the V gene TRBV7-2; D is unclear. Germline loops: CDR1 SGHTA, CDR2 FQGNSA. This CDR3 contains 13 residues. V was cut by 1 base and J by 7 bases, with 10 bases left in between.

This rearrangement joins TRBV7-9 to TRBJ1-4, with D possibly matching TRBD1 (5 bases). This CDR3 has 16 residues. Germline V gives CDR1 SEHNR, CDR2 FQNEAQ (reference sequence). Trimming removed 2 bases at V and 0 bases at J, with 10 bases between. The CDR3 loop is CASSLMGTATNEKLFF. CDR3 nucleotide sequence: TGTGCCAGCAGCTTAATGGGGACTGCAACTAATGAAAAACTGTTTTTT.

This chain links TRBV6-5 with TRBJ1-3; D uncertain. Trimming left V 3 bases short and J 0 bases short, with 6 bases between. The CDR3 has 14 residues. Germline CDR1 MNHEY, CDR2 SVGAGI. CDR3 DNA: TGTGCCAGCAGTTATCGGGGCTCTGGAAACACCATATATTTT. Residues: CASSYRGSGNTIYF.

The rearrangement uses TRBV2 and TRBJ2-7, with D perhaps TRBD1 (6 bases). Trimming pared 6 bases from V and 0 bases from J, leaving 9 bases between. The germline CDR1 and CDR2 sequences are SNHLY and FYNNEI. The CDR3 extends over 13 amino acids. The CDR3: CASSRGPSYEQYF. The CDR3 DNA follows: TGTGCCAGCAGCAGGGGCCCCTCCTACGAGCAGTACTTC.

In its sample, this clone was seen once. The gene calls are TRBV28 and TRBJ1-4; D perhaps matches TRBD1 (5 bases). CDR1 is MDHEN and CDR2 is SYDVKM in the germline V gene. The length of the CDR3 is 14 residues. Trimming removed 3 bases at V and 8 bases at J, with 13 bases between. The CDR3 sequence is CASSFGGVKEKLFF. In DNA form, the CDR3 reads TGTGCCAGCAGTTTCGGGGGTGTTAAAGAAAAACTGTTTTTT.

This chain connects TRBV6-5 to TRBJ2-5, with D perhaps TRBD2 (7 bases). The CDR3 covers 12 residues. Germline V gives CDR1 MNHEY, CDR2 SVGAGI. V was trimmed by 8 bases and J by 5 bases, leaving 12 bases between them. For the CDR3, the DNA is TGTGCCAGCGGGGGGGCAAGGGAGACCCAGTACTTC. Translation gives CASGGARETQYF.

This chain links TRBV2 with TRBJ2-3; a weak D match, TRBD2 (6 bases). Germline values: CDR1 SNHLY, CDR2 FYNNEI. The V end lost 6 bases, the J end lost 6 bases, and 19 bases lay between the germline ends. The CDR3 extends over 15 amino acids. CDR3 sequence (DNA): TGTGCCAGCAGAGTGATATACACACGGGGGGATACGCAGTATTTT. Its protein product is CASRVIYTRGDTQYF.

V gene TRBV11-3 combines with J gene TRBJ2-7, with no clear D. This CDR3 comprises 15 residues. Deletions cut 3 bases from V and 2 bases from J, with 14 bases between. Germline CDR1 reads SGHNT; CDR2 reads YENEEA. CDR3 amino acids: CASSFSVDGPYEQYF. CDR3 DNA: TGTGCCAGCAGCTTCAGCGTCGACGGCCCCTACGAGCAGTACTTC.

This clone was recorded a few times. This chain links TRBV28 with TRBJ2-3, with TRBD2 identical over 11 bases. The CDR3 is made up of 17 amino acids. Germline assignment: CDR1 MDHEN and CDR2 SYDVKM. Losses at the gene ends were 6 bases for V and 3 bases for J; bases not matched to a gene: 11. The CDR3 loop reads CASSYPLAGGGTDTQYF. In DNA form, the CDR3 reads TGTGCCAGCAGCTACCCCTTAGCGGGGGGGGGAACAGATACGCAGTATTTT.

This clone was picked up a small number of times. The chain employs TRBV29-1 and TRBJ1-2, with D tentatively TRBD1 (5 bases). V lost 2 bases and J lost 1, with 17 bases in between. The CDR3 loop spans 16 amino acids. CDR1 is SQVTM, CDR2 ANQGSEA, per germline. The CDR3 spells CSVEKDDSKINYGYTF. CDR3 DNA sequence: TGCAGCGTTGAAAAAGATGACAGCAAAATTAACTATGGCTACACCTTC.

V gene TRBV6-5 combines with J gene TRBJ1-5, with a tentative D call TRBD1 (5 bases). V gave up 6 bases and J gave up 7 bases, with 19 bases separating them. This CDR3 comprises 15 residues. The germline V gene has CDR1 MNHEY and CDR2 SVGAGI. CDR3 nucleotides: TGTGCCAGCAGCCCCCGGAGGGGCGCACCCCAGCCCCAGCATTTT. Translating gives CASSPRRGAPQPQHF.

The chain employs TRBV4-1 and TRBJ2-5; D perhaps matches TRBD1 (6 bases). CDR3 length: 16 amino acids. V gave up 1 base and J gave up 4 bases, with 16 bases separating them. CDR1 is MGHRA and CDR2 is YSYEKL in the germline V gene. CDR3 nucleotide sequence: TGCGCCAGCAGCCAAGGGGTCGAGAACAGGGCAGAGACCCAGTACTTC. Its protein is CASSQGVENRAETQYF.

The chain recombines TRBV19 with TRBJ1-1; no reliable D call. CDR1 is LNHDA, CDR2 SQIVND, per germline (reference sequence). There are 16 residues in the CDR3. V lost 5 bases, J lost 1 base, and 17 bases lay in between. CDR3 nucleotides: TGTGCCAGTAGTCTCGACTATCCTCCAGAGAACACTGAAGCTTTCTTT. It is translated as CASSLDYPPENTEAFF.

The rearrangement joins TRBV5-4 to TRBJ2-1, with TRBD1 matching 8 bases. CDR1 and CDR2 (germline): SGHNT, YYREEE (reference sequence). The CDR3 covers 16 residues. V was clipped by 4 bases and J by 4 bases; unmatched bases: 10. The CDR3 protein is CASSGPGTGDYNEQFF. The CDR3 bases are TGTGCCAGCAGCGGCCCCGGGACAGGAGATTACAATGAGCAGTTCTTC. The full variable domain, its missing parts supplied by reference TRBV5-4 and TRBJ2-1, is ETGVTQSPTHLIKTRGQQVTLRCSSQSGHNTVSWYQQALGQGPQFIFQYYREEENGRGNFPPRFSGLQFPNYSSELNVNALELDDSALYLCASSGPGTGDYNEQFFGPGTRLTVL.

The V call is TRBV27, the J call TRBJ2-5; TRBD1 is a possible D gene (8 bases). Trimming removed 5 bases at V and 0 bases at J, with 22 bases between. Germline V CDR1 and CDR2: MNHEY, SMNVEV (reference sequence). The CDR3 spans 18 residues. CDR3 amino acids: CASSLFRTGRAYQETQYF. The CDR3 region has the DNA TGTGCCAGCAGTCTATTCCGGACAGGGAGGGCGTACCAAGAGACCCAGTACTTC.

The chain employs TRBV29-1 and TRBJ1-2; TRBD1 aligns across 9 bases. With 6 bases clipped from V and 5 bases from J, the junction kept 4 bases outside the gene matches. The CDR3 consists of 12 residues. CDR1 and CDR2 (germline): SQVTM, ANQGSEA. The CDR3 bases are TGCAGCGTCGGGACAGGGTGGTATGGCTACACCTTC. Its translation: CSVGTGWYGYTF.

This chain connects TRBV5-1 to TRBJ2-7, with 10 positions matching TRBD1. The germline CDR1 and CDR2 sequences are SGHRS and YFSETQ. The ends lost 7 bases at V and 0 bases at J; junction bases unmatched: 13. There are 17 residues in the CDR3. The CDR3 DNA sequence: TGCGCCAGCCACCGGGACAGGGGCGACAGGAGCTCCTACGAGCAGTACTTC. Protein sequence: CASHRDRGDRSSYEQYF.

The chain's CDR3 is CASSYSVPVTGELFF. The CDR3 DNA reads as TGTGCCAGCAGTTACTCGGTCCCGGTCACCGGGGAGCTGTTTTTT. The chain employs TRBV6-5 and TRBJ2-2; no reliable D call. From germline, CDR1 is MNHEY and CDR2 SVGAGI. V dropped 0 bases and J dropped 4 bases, with 9 bases sitting between them. This CDR3 has 15 residues.

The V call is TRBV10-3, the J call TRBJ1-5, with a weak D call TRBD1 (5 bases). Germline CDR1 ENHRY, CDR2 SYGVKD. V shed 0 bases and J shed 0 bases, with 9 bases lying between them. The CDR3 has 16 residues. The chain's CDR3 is CAISESGGDSNQPQHF. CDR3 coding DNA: TGTGCCATCAGTGAGTCGGGGGGGGATAGCAATCAGCCCCAGCATTTT.